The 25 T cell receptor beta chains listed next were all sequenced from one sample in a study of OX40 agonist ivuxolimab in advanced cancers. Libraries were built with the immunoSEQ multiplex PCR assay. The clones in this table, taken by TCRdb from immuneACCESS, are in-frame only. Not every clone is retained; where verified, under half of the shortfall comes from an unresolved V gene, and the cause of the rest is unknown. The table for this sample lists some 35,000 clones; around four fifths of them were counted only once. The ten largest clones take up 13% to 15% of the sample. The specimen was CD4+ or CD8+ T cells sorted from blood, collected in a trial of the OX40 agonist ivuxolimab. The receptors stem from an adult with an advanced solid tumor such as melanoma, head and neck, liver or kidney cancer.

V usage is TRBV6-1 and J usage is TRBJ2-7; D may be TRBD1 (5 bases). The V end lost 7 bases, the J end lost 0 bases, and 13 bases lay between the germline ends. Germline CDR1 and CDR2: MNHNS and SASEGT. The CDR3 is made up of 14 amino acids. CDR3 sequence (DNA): TGTGCCAGCATTCAACAGGATTCCTCCTACGAGCAGTACTTC. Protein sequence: CASIQQDSSYEQYF.

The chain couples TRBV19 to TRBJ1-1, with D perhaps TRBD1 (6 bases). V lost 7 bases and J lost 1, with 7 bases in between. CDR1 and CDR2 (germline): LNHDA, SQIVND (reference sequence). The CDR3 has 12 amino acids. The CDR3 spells CASTGANTEAFF. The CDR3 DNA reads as TGTGCCAGTACAGGGGCGAACACTGAAGCTTTCTTT. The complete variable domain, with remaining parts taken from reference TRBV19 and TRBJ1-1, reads DGGITQSPKYLFRKEGQNVTLSCEQNLNHDAMYWYRQDPGQGLRLIYYSQIVNDFQKGDIAEGYSVSREKKESFPLTVTSAQKNPTAFYLCASTGANTEAFFGQGTRLTVV.

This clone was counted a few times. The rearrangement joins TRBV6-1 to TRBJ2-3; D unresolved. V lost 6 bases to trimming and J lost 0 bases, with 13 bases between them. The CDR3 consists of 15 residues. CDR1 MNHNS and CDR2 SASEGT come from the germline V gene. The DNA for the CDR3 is TGTGCCAGCAGCCCGATATTCCCGAGCACAGATACGCAGTATTTT. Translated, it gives CASSPIFPSTDTQYF.

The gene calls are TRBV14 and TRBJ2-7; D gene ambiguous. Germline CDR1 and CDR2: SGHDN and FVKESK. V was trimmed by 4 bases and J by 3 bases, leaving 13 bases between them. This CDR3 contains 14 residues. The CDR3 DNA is TGTGCCAGCAGCCGAGCAATCGGTATCTACGAGCAGTACTTC. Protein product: CASSRAIGIYEQYF. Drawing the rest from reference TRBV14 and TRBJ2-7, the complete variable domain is EAGVTQFPSHSVIEKGQTVTLRCDPISGHDNLYWYRRVMGKEIKFLLHFVKESKQDESGMPNNRFLAERTGGTYSTLKVQPAELEDSGVYFCASSRAIGIYEQYFGPGTRLTVT.

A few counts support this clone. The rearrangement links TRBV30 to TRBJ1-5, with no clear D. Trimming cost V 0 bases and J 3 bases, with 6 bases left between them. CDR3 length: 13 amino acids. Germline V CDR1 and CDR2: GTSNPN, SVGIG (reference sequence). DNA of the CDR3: TGTGCCTGGAGTGTACGGAACAATCAGCCCCAGCATTTT. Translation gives CAWSVRNNQPQHF.

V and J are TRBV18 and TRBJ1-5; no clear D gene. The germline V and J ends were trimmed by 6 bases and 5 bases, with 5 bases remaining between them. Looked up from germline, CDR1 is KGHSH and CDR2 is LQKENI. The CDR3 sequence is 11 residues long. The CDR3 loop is CASSSDQPQHF. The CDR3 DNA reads TGTGCCAGCTCTTCCGATCAGCCCCAGCATTTT.

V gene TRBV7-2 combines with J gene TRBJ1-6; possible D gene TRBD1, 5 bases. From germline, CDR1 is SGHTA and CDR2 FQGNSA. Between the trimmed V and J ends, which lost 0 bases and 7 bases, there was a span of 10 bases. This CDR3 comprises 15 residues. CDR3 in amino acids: CASSLAIRGNSPLHF. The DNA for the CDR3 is TGTGCCAGCAGCTTAGCGATCCGGGGCAATTCACCCCTCCACTTT.

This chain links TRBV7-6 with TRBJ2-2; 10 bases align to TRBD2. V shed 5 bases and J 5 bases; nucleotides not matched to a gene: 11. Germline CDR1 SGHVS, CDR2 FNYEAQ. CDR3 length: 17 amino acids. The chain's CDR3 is CASSLTRAGGRTGELFF. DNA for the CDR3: TGTGCCAGCAGCCTCACCCGAGCGGGGGGGCGGACCGGGGAGCTGTTTTTT.

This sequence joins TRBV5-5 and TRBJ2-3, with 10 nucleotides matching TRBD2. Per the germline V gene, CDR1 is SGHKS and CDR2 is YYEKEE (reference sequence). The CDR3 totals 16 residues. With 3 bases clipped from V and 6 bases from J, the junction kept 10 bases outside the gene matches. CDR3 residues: CASSSLQAGGLDTQYF. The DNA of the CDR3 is TGTGCCAGCAGCTCCCTCCAAGCGGGAGGGCTTGATACGCAGTATTTT.

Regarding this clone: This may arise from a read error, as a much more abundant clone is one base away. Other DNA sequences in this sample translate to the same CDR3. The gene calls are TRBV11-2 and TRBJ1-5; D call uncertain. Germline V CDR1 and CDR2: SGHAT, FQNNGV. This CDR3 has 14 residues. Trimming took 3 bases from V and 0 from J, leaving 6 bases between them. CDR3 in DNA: TGTGCCAGCAGCTTTGCTGATAGCAATCAGCCCCAGCATTTT. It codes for CASSFADSNQPQHF.

CDR3: CASATSAAHQETQYF. Written as DNA, the CDR3 is TGTGCCAGTGCGACTAGCGCGGCCCACCAAGAGACCCAGTACTTC. This chain joins TRBV2 and TRBJ2-5, with 8 bases fitting TRBD2. The CDR3 is 15 residues long. Germline-derived CDR1 and CDR2 are SNHLY and FYNNEI. V lost 9 bases to trimming and J lost 0 bases; unmatched junction nucleotides: 9.

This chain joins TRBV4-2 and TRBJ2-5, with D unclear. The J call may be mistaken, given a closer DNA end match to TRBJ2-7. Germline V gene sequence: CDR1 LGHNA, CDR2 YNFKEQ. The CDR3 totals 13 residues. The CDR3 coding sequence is TGTGCCAGCAGCCCCCTCTCATCCTACGAGCAGTACTTC. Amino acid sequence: CASSPLSSYEQYF.

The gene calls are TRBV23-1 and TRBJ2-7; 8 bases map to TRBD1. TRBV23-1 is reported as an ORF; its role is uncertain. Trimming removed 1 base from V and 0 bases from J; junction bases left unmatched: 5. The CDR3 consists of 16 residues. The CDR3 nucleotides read TGCGCCAGCAGTCAATTCCGGGACAGGATCTCCTACGAGCAGTACTTC. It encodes CASSQFRDRISYEQYF.

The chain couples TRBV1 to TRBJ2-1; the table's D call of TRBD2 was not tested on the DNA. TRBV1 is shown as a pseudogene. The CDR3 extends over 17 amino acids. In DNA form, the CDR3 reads TGCACCAGCAGCCACCACCGACTAGCGGGGGGCGGCAATGAGCAGTTCTTC. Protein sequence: CTSSHHRLAGGGNEQFF.

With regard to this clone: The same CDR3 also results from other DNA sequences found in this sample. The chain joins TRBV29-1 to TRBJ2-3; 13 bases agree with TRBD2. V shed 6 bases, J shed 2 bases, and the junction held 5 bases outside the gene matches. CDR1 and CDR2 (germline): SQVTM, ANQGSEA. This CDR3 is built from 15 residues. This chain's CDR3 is CSVPGTSGATDTQYF. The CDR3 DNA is TGCAGCGTGCCCGGGACTAGCGGGGCCACAGATACGCAGTATTTT.

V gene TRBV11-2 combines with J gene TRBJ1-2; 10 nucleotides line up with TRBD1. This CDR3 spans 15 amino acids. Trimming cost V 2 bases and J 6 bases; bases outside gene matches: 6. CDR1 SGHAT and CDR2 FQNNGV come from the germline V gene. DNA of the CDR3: TGTGCCAGCAGCTTACCGGACAGGGGGGATGATGGCTACACCTTC. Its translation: CASSLPDRGDDGYTF.

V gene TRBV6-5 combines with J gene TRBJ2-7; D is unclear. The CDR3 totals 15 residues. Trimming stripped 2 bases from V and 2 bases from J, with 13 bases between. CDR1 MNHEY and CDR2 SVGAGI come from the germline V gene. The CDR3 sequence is CASSYEAGVTYEQYF. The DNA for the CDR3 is TGTGCCAGCAGTTACGAAGCTGGGGTAACCTACGAGCAGTACTTC.

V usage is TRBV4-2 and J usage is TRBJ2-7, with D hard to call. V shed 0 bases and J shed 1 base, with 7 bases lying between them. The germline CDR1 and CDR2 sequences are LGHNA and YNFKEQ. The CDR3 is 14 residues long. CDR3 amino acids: CASSQEWSSYEQYF. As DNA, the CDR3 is TGTGCCAGCAGCCAAGAATGGAGTTCCTACGAGCAGTACTTC.

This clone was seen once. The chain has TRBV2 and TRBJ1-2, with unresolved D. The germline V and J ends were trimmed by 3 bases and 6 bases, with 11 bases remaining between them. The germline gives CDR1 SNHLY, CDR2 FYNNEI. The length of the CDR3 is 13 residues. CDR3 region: CASSDAQNNGYTF. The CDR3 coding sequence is TGTGCCAGCAGTGATGCACAGAACAATGGCTACACCTTC. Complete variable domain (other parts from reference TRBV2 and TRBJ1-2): EPEVTQTPSHQVTQMGQEVILRCVPISNHLYFYWYRQILGQKVEFLVSFYNNEISEKSEIFDDQFSVERPDGSNFTLKIRSTKLEDSAMYFCASSDAQNNGYTFGSGTRLTVV.

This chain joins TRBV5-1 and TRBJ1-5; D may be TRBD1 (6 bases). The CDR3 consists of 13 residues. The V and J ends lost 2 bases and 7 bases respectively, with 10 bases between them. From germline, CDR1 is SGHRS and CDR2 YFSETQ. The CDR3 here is CASSLAGDQPQHF. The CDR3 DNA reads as TGCGCCAGCAGCTTAGCAGGGGACCAGCCCCAGCATTTT.

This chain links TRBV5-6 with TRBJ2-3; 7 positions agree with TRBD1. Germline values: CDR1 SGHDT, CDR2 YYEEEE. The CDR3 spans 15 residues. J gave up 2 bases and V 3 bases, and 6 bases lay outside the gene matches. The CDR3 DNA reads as TGTGCCAGCAGCTCCGAGACAGGGTTCACAGATACGCAGTATTTT. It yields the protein CASSSETGFTDTQYF.

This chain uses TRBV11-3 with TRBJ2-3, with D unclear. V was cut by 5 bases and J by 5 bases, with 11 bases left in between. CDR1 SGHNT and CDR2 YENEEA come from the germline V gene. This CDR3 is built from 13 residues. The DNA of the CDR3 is TGTGCCAGCAGCCTTACACTTTTAGATACGCAGTATTTT. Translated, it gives CASSLTLLDTQYF.

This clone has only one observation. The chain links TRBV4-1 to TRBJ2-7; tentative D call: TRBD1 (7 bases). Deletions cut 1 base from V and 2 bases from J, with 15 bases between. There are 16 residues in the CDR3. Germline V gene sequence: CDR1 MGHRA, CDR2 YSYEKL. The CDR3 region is CASSQAEGATPYEQYF. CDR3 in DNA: TGCGCCAGCAGCCAAGCGGAGGGGGCTACTCCCTACGAGCAGTACTTC.

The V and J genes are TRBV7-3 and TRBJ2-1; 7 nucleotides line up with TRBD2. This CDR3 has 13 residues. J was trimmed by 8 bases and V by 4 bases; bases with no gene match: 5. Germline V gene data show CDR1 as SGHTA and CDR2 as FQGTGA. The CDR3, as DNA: TGTGCCAGCAGCTCGAGCGGGGCTGATGAGCAGTTCTTC. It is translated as CASSSSGADEQFF.

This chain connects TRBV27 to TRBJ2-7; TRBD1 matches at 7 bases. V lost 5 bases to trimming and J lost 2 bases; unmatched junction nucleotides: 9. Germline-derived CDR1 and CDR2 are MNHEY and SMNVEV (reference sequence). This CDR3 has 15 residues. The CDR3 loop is CASSPEGGSPYEQYF. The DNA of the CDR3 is TGTGCCAGCAGTCCCGAAGGGGGCAGTCCCTACGAGCAGTACTTC.